Included here is one T cell receptor beta chain sequence, with context. What it binds is unknown. This sample was included in a study of beta chain features in type 1 diabetes. Broader study findings: Across patients, naive, central memory and Treg TCRB repertoires exhibited apparently greater similarity than was observed across healthy donors. Type 1 diabetes patients had TCRB CDR3s that were shorter (moderately but significantly so) in all four CD4+ subsets.

Every bit of the isolated RNA underwent reverse transcription, so sequencing read expressed TCRB transcripts. The assay was immunoSEQ multiplex PCR, and TCRdb's table has in-frame clones only and misses some. Among 50,000 to 65,000 clones listed, 42% were seen once. A sort by CD45RO/CCR7/CD25/CD127/CD95/CD27 yielded CD4+ naive, central memory, regulatory and stem cell-like memory cells. Each sorted fraction was over 95% pure. The V segment lost 5 bases and the J segment 2 bases; nucleotides outside the gene matches: 5. Per germline, CDR1 SGHTA and CDR2 FQGNSA. CDR3 size: 15 residues. This chain links TRBV7-2 with TRBJ2-3; TRBD2 matches at 9 bases. This clonotype was sampled from a man aged 30 to 45 with type 1 diabetes. The sequencing input was Tregs from blood. The CDR3 region has the DNA TGTGCCAGCAGCCCAAGCGGGAGGTACACAGATACGCAGTATTTT. Translating it yields CASSPSGRYTDTQYF.